This TCR beta chain was recorded in a study of shared clonotypes between healthy human individuals. The wider study: Each donor's CD4 naive and CD4 memory cells filled three plates apiece, CD8 naive two, and CD8 memory one. Study observations and caveats: The low donor count limited represented genetic and exposure-history diversity. Sequencing of the sorted subsets was shown by rarefaction to be incomplete despite large depth.

Original data processing: Filtering differed because ImmunoSEQ produced junction-only sequences that carried no quality scores. Here immunoSEQ multiplex PCR was the method, and the copy in TCRdb shows in-frame clones only, minus some. V, J and clone size were drawn from that table, and D and trimming were deduced from the DNA. Among more than 2 million clones listed, 95% were seen once. Concerning this clone: Its target is unknown.

After removal of 2 bases from V and 3 bases from J, the junction contained 7 bases not matched to a gene. The CDR3 sequence is 16 residues long. Per germline, CDR1 SGHRS and CDR2 YFSETQ. This clonotype was sampled from a young man in good health. The rearrangement joins TRBV5-1 to TRBJ2-3; the match to TRBD1 covers 9 bases. The sample comprised naive CD4+ T cells sorted from blood. Regarding subset: CD45RA+ positively selected. The DNA of the CDR3 is TGCGCCAGCAGCTTCTCCCCGGGACAGGGAACAGATACGCAGTATTTT. Translated: CASSFSPGQGTDTQYF.